A selection of T cell receptor beta chains follows, all from one sample in a study of blood T cell repertoires in COVID-19. TCRdb keeps only in-frame clones here, not all; method: immunoSEQ multiplex PCR. There are approximately 220,000 clones in the sample; around 85% occur only once, and 1.3% lies in the top ten. The source material was PBMCs or T cells enriched from blood (not recorded which). Receptors originate from a woman aged 40 to 50 with acute COVID-19. Each CDR3 is given with its conserved first and last residue. D genes are given only for firm matches. Not every row has a clone size; where given, it reads once, few, many or a size class.

size	V	J	D	length	CDR3	DNA
.	TRBV7-9	TRBJ1-3	.	13	CASKIDDGNTIYF	TGTGCCAGCAAAATAGATGATGGAAACACCATATATTTT
.	TRBV7-2	TRBJ1-2	.	12	CASSLERGGYTF	TGTGCCAGCAGCTTAGAGAGAGGCGGCTACACCTTC
.	TRBV7-2	TRBJ2-7	TRBD2	19	CASSLTQPPLAGGPYEQYF	TGTGCCAGCAGCTTAACTCAACCCCCCCTAGCGGGGGGGCCCTACGAGCAGTACTTC
.	TRBV28	TRBJ2-7	.	18	CASSLVWYSGVGSYEQYF	TGTGCCAGCAGTTTAGTGTGGTATTCGGGAGTCGGCTCCTACGAGCAGTACTTC
.	TRBV21-1	TRBJ2-7	.	16	CASSKVWASGSYEQYF	.
once	TRBV28	TRBJ1-3	.	15	CASSRGGLSGNTIYF	TGTGCCAGCAGCCGCGGGGGGCTCTCTGGAAACACCATATATTTT
.	TRBV12-5	TRBJ1-1	.	12	CASSGATTEAFF	TGTGCTAGTTCAGGGGCGACCACTGAAGCTTTCTTT
.	TRBV29-1	TRBJ2-3	.	13	CSVDVRRPDTQYF	TGCAGCGTTGACGTCAGGCGCCCAGATACGCAGTATTTT
.	TRBV27	TRBJ2-1	TRBD1	15	CASSLSGTGSNEQFF	TGTGCCAGCAGTTTATCCGGGACAGGGAGCAATGAGCAGTTCTTC
few	TRBV27	TRBJ1-1	.	13	CASKVTGNTEAFF	TGTGCCAGCAAGGTGACAGGGAACACTGAAGCTTTCTTT
.	TRBV19	TRBJ1-1	TRBD1	17	CASRTDRGNQRSAEAFF	TGTGCCAGTCGAACTGACAGGGGGAATCAGAGGAGCGCTGAAGCTTTCTTT
.	TRBV7-9	TRBJ2-3	TRBD2	17	CASSHSSGGASTDTQYF	TGTGCCAGCAGCCACTCCAGCGGGGGGGCTAGCACAGATACGCAGTATTTT
once	TRBV7-7	TRBJ2-7	TRBD2	15	CASSLGQGGFYEQYF	TGTGCCAGCAGCTTAGGTCAGGGAGGGTTTTACGAGCAGTACTTC
.	TRBV7-9	TRBJ1-1	.	11	CASIAGQAAFF	TGTGCCAGCATCGCGGGGCAGGCAGCTTTCTTT
.	TRBV3-1/TRBV3-2	TRBJ2-2	TRBD1	16	CASSQSRGQNTGELFF	TGTGCCAGCAGCCAATCAAGGGGGCAAAACACCGGGGAGCTGTTTTTT
.	TRBV7-2	TRBJ2-1	TRBD2	16	CASSPTSGGAYNEQFF	TGTGCCAGCAGCCCAACTAGCGGGGGGGCCTACAATGAGCAGTTCTTC
.	TRBV14	TRBJ1-1	.	12	CASSQDPIQAFF	TGTGCCAGCAGCCAAGATCCCATTCAGGCTTTCTTT
.	TRBV19	TRBJ1-1	.	11	CASNTGGVAFF	TGTGCCAGTAACACCGGAGGGGTCGCTTTCTTT
few	TRBV5-6	TRBJ1-1	.	16	CASSLAPGNSNTEAFF	TGTGCCAGCAGCTTGGCCCCCGGGAACTCCAACACTGAAGCTTTCTTT
.	TRBV11-1	TRBJ1-1	.	13	CASSVTWSTEAFF	TGTGCCAGCAGCGTTACATGGAGCACTGAAGCTTTCTTT
.	TRBV2	TRBJ2-5	.	11	CTSSERETQYF	TGTACCAGCAGTGAACGGGAGACCCAGTACTTC
.	TRBV24-1	TRBJ2-1	TRBD1	17	CATSGNLGQGSGNEQFF	TGTGCCACCAGTGGTAATCTCGGACAGGGGAGCGGTAATGAGCAGTTCTTC